Listed below are T cell receptor beta chains from one sample, sequenced in a study of Graves' ophthalmopathy and Graves' hyperthyroidism. TCRdb processed the multiplex PCR reads anew with MiXCR; each CDR3 protein has one entry. Here the sample spans hundreds of thousands of distinct CDR3 sequences, about a fifth being singletons. Sequencing was done on a sample of peripheral blood. These receptors all stem from a woman between 18 and 29 years old with stable Graves' hyperthyroidism. Some clones in this sample may be carry-over from other donors' samples. Both conserved end residues are part of each CDR3. Fields, in order: clone size, V gene, D gene, J gene, CDR3 DNA, CDR3 protein. The D gene is left open where the match is weak. The size of a clone is reported for some rows only, either as once, few or many, or as a class for expanded clones.

>many|TRBV3-1|NA|TRBJ1-1
TGTGCCAGCAGCCACCTGGGCAGAATGAACACTGAAGCTTTCTTT
CASSHLGRMNTEAFF
>NA|TRBV4-1|NA|TRBJ1-1
TGCGCCAGCAGCCAACAAGAGGGGACTGAAGCTTCCTTT
CASSQQEGTEASF
>many|TRBV29-1|NA|TRBJ2-5
TGCAGCGTTGAATGGGAGACCCAGTACTTC
CSVEWETQYF
>many|TRBV12-3/TRBV12-4|NA|TRBJ1-2
TGTGCCAGCAGCCGGGGGCAGGTGGCGGGTGGCTACACCTTC
CASSRGQVAGGYTF
>few|TRBV10-2|NA|TRBJ1-2
TGCGCCAGTTTGGGACAAAACAGGAACTATGGCTACACCTTC
CASLGQNRNYGYTF
>once|TRBV12-3/TRBV12-4|TRBD2|TRBJ2-5
TGTGCCAGCAGTGCCAGAGGGCTAGCGGGGGTCCGAACCCAGTACTTC
CASSARGLAGVRTQYF
>many|TRBV28|NA|TRBJ1-5
TGTGCCAGCAGGAACTCAAACTGGGGTCAGCCCCAGCATTTT
CASRNSNWGQPQHF
>NA|TRBV5-1|NA|TRBJ1-5
TGCGCCAGCAGCTTGGAAGGGGGGGATCAGCCCCAGCAGTTT
CASSLEGGDQPQQF
>many|TRBV12-3/TRBV12-4|NA|TRBJ1-1
TGTGCCAGCAGTTTAGGATTCGGGGGGACTGAAGCTTTCTTT
CASSLGFGGTEAFF
>many|TRBV30|TRBD1|TRBJ1-1
TGTGCCTGGAGTGGAGGACAGGGGGCAGGGGGCACTGAAGCTTTCTTT
CAWSGGQGAGGTEAFF
>many|TRBV20-1|TRBD1|TRBJ1-5
TGCAGTGCTAGAGATTTGGTGACAGGGAGGGATCAGCCCCAGCATTTT
CSARDLVTGRDQPQHF
>many|TRBV6-2/TRBV6-3|TRBD1|TRBJ2-7
TGTGCCAGCAGAGACAGGGTAGGCGAGCAGTACTTC
CASRDRVGEQYF
>many|TRBV10-2|NA|TRBJ1-1
TGCGCCAGCAGGGAGGCTCGTAACACTGAAGCTTTCTTT
CASREARNTEAFF
>many|TRBV5-1|TRBD1|TRBJ1-2
TGCGCCAGCAGCCTACCAGGGACAGGGAGTTATGGCTACACCTTC
CASSLPGTGSYGYTF
>NA|TRBV20-1|TRBD1|TRBJ2-7
TGCAGTGCTCACCCCGACAGGGGAATCTACGAGCAGTACTTC
CSAHPDRGIYEQYF
>NA|TRBV6-5|TRBD1|TRBJ2-7
TGTGCCAGCAGTTCCGCCGGGACAGGGACCGAGCAGTACTTC
CASSSAGTGTEQYF
>NA|TRBV19|NA|TRBJ1-1
TGTGCCAGTACCAAGATAGGGGTGAACACTGAAGCTTTCTTT
CASTKIGVNTEAFF
>many|TRBV12-3/TRBV12-4|NA|TRBJ1-2
TGTGCCAGCAGGGTCGGGACTGGCTACACCTTC
CASRVGTGYTF
>NA|TRBV30|NA|TRBJ2-7
TGTGCCTGGAGTCCCCCCCGGACGGTCCCCTACGAGCAGTACTTC
CAWSPPRTVPYEQYF
>NA|TRBV20-1|NA|TRBJ1-1
TGCAGCGCCTTAGTGGAGAACACTGAAGCTTTCTTT
CSALVENTEAFF
>many|TRBV6-5|NA|TRBJ1-6
TGTGCCAGCAGTCCGACAGGCAGCTCCTATAATTCACCTCTCCACTTT
CASSPTGSSYNSPLHF
>many|TRBV9|NA|TRBJ2-2
TGTGCCAGCAGCGGGGGTTTGGAGGAGCTGTTTTTT
CASSGGLEELFF
>many|TRBV5-1|TRBD2|TRBJ2-5
TGCGCCAGCAGCGTGACTAGCGGGTCGGAGACCCAGTACTTC
CASSVTSGSETQYF
>NA|TRBV19|NA|TRBJ1-6
TGTGCCAGTCGCTCCGGGACATCTGAAGGTTCACCCCTCCACTTT
CASRSGTSEGSPLHF
>NA|TRBV27|TRBD1|TRBJ1-5
TGTGCCAGAGGACAGGGTTTACTCGGGCCCCAGCATTTT
CARGQGLLGPQHF
>many|TRBV19|NA|TRBJ1-1
TGTGCCAGTAGTACCTGGTCCCTCAGTACTGAAGCTTTCTTT
CASSTWSLSTEAFF
>NA|TRBV6-1|TRBD1|TRBJ1-6
TGTGCCAGCACCCCCACGCTGAGGGACAGGGGACCACCCCTCCACTTT
CASTPTLRDRGPPLHF
>many|TRBV2|NA|TRBJ1-1
TGTGCCAGCAGTCCGACAGTTACCACTGAAGCTTTCTTT
CASSPTVTTEAFF
>many|TRBV6-1|TRBD1|TRBJ1-1
TGTGCCAGCAGTGAACCGGGACAGGCCCCCACTGAAGCTTTCTTT
CASSEPGQAPTEAFF
>many|TRBV10-3|NA|TRBJ1-5
TGTGCCACCGAGACAGTAAATAGCAATCAGCCCCAGCATTTT
CATETVNSNQPQHF